The 3 T cell receptor beta chains presented below share a single source sample, sequenced in a study of blood T cell repertoires in COVID-19. The assay was immunoSEQ multiplex PCR, and TCRdb's table has in-frame clones only and misses some. Of about 180,000 clones listed, nearly 90% are singletons. The specimen sequenced was PBMCs or T cells enriched from blood (not recorded which). Receptors were obtained from a woman in her 40s with acute COVID-19.

The chain has TRBV14 and TRBJ1-5; 9 bases fit TRBD1. Trimming took 0 bases from V and 0 from J; bases not matched to a gene: 18. CDR1 is SGHDN, CDR2 FVKESK, per germline. The CDR3 runs to 22 residues. The CDR3 DNA is TGTGCCAGCAGCCAAGAGATTGGGGGACAGGGACGCACCCGAAATAGCAATCAGCCCCAGCATTTT. Its translation: CASSQEIGGQGRTRNSNQPQHF.

J is TRBJ2-7 and V is TRBV7-2; 10 nucleotides line up with TRBD2. Germline CDR1 and CDR2: SGHTA and FQGNSA. The junction had 16 bases not matched to a gene; V was cut back by 1 base and J by 7 bases. This CDR3 comprises 18 residues. The CDR3 region has the DNA TGTGCCAGCAGCTTAGACTTAGCGACTAGCGGGTACGGGACTGAGCAGTACTTC. Its translation: CASSLDLATSGYGTEQYF.

The gene calls are TRBV6-1 and TRBJ1-5; D is possibly TRBD1 (5 bases). The germline V gene has CDR1 MNHNS and CDR2 SASEGT. The V end was cut by 2 bases, the J end by 2 bases, with 13 bases between. The CDR3 is 16 amino acids. The CDR3 spells CASSEPGRGGNQPQHF. As DNA, the CDR3 is TGTGCCAGCAGTGAACCAGGCCGGGGGGGCAATCAGCCCCAGCATTTT.